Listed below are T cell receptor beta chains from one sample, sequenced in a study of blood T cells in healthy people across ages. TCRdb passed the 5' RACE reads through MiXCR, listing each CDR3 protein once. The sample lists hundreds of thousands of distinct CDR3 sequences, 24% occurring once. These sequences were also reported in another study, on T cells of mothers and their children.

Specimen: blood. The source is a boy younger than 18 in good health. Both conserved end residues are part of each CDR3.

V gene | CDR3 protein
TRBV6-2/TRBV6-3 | CASTPSPRPPTFYEQYF
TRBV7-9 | CASSPVGAPHEQFF
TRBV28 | CASSLRSGRYNEQFF
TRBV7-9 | CASSSTDRVGGNTIYF
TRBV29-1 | CSVEGENTEAFF
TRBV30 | CAWSVQGAYQPQHF
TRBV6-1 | CASSPTRLAGDADTQYF
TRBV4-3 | CASSQLATDTQYF
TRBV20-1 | CSARETGGSVEQYF
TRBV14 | CASSPARGGPQETQYF
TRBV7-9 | CASSLASSGLGYTF
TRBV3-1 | CASSPESGTLNEQFF
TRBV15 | CATSRFIENTDTQYF
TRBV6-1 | CASSEGTGFEKLFF
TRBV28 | CASRPSDPGATEAFF
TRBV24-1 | CATSNSGTNYNEQFF
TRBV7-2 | CASSLGKIAGIKNIQYF
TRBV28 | CASSHGRGGLAKNIQYF
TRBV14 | CASSQDEGDIPFWAGANVLTF
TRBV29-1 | CSVDPSGRDTQYF
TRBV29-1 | CSVAHSPTDGEQYF
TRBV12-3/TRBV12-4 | CASSYPPVRVELFF
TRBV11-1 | CASSLPDRSLGYTF